Below, one T cell receptor (beta chain) is given with its context. This CDR3 spans 18 amino acids. The data stem from a study of shared clonotypes between healthy human individuals. In the study overall: Participating donors consisted of two women and a few men aged 18 to 49.

The protocol was immunoSEQ multiplex PCR, while the TCRdb copy is restricted to in-frame clones and leaves out a portion. This sample has about 500,000 clones, with 70% to 80% found just once. The rearrangement uses TRBV1 and TRBJ1-4; TRBD1 was called by the table and not checked on the DNA. TRBV1 is noted as a pseudogene. What was sequenced was PBMCs. The TCR comes from a woman aged 40-49 years in good health. Some clones in this sample may be carry-over from other donors' samples. This CDR3 reads CTSSHGTNQVATNEKLFF. DNA of the CDR3: TGCACCAGCAGCCACGGGACAAACCAAGTTGCAACTAATGAAAAACTGTTTTTT.